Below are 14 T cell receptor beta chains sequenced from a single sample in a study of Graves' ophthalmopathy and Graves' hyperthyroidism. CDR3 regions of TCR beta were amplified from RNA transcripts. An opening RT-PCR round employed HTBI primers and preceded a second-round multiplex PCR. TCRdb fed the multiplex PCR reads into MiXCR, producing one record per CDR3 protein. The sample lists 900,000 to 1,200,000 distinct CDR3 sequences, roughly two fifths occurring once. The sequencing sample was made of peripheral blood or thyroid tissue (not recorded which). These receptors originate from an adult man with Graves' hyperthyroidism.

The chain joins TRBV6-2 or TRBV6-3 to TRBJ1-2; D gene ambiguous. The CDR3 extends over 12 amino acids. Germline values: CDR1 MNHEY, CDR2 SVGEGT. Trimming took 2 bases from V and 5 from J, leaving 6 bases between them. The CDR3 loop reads CASSYLEYGYTF. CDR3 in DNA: TGTGCCAGCAGTTACCTGGAATATGGCTACACCTTC.

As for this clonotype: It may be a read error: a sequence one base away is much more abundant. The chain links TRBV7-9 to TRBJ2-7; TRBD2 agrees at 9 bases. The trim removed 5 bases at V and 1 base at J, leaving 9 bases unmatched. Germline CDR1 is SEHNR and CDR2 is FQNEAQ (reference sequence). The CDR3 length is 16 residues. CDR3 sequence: CASSEGSSGGSYEQYF. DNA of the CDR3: TGTGCCAGCAGCGAAGGAAGTAGCGGGGGTTCCTACGAGCAGTACTTC.

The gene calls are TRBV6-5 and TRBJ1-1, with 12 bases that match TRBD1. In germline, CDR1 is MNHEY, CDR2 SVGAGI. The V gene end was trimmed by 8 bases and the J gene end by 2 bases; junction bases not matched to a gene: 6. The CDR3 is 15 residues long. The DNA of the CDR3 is TGTGCCAGCCGGCGGGACAGGGGGCGAAACACTGAAGCTTTCTTT. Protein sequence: CASRRDRGRNTEAFF.

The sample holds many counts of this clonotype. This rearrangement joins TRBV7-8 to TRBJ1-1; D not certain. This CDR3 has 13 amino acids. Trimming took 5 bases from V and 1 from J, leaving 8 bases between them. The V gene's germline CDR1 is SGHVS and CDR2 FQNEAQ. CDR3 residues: CASSATRNTEAFF. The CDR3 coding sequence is TGTGCCAGCAGCGCTACGAGGAACACTGAAGCTTTCTTT. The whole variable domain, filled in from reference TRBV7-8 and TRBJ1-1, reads GAGVSQSPRYKVAKRGQDVALRCDPISGHVSLFWYQQALGQGPEFLTYFQNEAQLDKSGLPSDRFFAERPEGSVSTLKIQRTQQEDSAVYLCASSATRNTEAFFGQGTRLTVV.

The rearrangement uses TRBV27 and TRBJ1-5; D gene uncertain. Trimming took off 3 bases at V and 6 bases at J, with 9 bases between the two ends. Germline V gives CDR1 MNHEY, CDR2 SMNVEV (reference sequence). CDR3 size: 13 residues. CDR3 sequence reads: CASSFVSGQPQHF. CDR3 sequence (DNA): TGTGCCAGCAGTTTTGTGTCGGGTCAGCCCCAGCATTTT.

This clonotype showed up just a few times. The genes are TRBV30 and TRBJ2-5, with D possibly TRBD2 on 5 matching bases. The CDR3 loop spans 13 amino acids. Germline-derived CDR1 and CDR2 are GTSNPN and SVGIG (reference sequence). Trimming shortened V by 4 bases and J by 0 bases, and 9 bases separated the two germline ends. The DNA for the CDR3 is TGTGCCTGGAAGTTAGCGTACCAAGAGACCCAGTACTTC. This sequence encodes CAWKLAYQETQYF.

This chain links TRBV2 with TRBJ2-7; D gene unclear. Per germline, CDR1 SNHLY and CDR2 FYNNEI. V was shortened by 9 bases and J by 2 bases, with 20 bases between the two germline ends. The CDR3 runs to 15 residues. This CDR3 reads CASARDMMQTYEQYF. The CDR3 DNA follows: TGTGCCAGTGCTAGAGATATGATGCAGACCTACGAGCAGTACTTC.

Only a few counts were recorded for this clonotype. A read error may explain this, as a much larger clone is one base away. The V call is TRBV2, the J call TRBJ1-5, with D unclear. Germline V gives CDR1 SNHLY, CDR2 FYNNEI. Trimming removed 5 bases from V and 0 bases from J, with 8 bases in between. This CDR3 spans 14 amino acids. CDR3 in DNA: TGTGCCAGCAGTCGAGAGGCTAGCAATCAGCCCCAGCATTTT. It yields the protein CASSREASNQPQHF.

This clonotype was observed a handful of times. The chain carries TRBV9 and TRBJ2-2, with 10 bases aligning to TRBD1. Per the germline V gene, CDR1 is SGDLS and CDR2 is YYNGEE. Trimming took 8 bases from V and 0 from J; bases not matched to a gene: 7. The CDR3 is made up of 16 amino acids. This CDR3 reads CASGTGVAPNTGELFF. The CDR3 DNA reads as TGTGCCAGTGGGACAGGGGTTGCCCCGAACACCGGGGAGCTGTTTTTT.

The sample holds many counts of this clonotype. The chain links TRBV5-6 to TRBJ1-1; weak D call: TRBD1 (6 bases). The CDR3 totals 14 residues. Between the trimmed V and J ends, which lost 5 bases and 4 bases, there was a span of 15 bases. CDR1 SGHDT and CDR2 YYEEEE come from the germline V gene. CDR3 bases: TGTGCCAGCAGTCGGGACATCAGGCGCACTGAAGCTTTCTTT. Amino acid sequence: CASSRDIRRTEAFF.

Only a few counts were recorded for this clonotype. The CDR3 spells CASSYSLTVAFPGELFF. The CDR3 bases are TGTGCCAGCAGTTACTCTTTGACAGTGGCTTTCCCCGGGGAGCTGTTTTTT. The chain has TRBV6-5 and TRBJ2-2, with TRBD1 as a possible D gene (5 bases). The CDR3 has 17 residues. The germline V gene encodes CDR1 MNHEY and CDR2 SVGAGI. The V and J ends lost 0 bases and 6 bases respectively, with 17 bases between them.

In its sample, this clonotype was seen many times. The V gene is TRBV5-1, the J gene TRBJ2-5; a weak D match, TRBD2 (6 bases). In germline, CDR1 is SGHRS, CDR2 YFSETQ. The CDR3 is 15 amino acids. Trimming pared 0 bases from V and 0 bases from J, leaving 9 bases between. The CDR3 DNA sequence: TGCGCCAGCAGCTTGGCTGCGGGATACCAAGAGACCCAGTACTTC. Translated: CASSLAAGYQETQYF.

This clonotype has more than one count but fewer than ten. CDR3 protein: CASSSLRQAVGGKEAFF. CDR3 coding DNA: TGTGCCAGCAGCTCCCTCCGACAGGCCGTAGGAGGTAAGGAAGCTTTCTTT. The chain is built from TRBV7-9 and TRBJ1-1; perhaps TRBD1 as D (6 bases). There are 17 residues in the CDR3. The V end lost 4 bases, the J end lost 8 bases, and 26 bases lay between the germline ends. Looked up from germline, CDR1 is SEHNR and CDR2 is FQNEAQ (reference sequence). Complete variable domain (other parts from reference TRBV7-9 and TRBJ1-1): DTGVSQNPRHKITKRGQNVTFRCDPISEHNRLYWYRQTLGQGPEFLTYFQNEAQLEKSRLLSDRFSAERPKGSFSTLEIQRTEQGDSAMYLCASSSLRQAVGGKEAFFGQGTRLTVV.

The CDR3 sequence: CSARTGTHNEQYF. Here the CDR3 DNA reads TGCAGTGCCCGGACAGGGACTCACAATGAGCAGTACTTC. The chain carries TRBV20-1 and TRBJ2-7; TRBD1 agrees at 8 bases. With V trimmed by 6 bases and J by 7 bases, 11 bases remained unmatched. Germline values: CDR1 DFQATT, CDR2 SNEGSKA (reference sequence). The CDR3 runs 13 residues.